Each of the 17 T cell receptor beta chains below was sequenced from the same sample in a study of response to subunit inactivated influenza vaccine. TCRdb re-derived calls from the RT-PCR reads in MiXCR, one entry per CDR3 protein. The sample yields hundreds of thousands of distinct CDR3 sequences, around 8% seen once. Source: PBMCs from blood, taken 23 months after vaccination. The receptors derive from a man between 50 and 69 years old who received an inactivated influenza vaccine.

This chain joins TRBV20-1 and TRBJ2-1, with 12 bases fitting TRBD2. Germline V gene sequence: CDR1 DFQATT, CDR2 SNEGSKA (reference sequence). With V trimmed by 2 bases and J by 7 bases, 6 bases remained unmatched. The CDR3 extends over 15 amino acids. CDR3 region: CSARLTSGSWNEQFF. For the CDR3, the DNA is TGCAGTGCTAGATTGACTAGCGGGAGTTGGAATGAGCAGTTCTTC.

There are many counts of this clonotype. This chain links TRBV5-1 with TRBJ1-1; weak D call: TRBD1 (5 bases). The CDR3 consists of 14 residues. Germline V gives CDR1 SGHRS, CDR2 YFSETQ. V was trimmed by 5 bases and J by 0 bases, leaving 11 bases between them. In nucleotides, the CDR3 is TGCGCCAGCAGGTGGGGGGAGATGAACACTGAAGCTTTCTTT. It is translated as CASRWGEMNTEAFF.

The rearrangement uses TRBV28 and TRBJ2-5; no clear D. V dropped 5 bases and J dropped 5 bases, with 9 bases sitting between them. This CDR3 region has 12 residues. Germline CDR1 reads MDHEN; CDR2 reads SYDVKM. Written as DNA, the CDR3 is TGTGCCAGCAGTCAAACCTTGGAGACCCAGTACTTC. It specifies CASSQTLETQYF.

The V call is TRBV4-3, the J call TRBJ2-3, with a possible D match to TRBD2 (6 bases). The CDR3 length is 15 residues. The germline V and J ends were trimmed by 4 bases and 0 bases, with 11 bases remaining between them. Germline lookup yields CDR1 LGHNA and CDR2 YSLEER. CDR3 sequence: CASSRRLGSTDTQYF. In DNA form, the CDR3 reads TGCGCCAGCAGCCGTCGACTAGGTAGCACAGATACGCAGTATTTT.

V is TRBV4-2 and J is TRBJ2-1; the match to TRBD2 covers 12 bases. The CDR3 has 16 residues. J lost 9 bases, V lost 1 base, and 7 bases had no gene match. Germline loops: CDR1 LGHNA, CDR2 YNFKEQ. Written as DNA, the CDR3 is TGTGCCAGCAGCCAAGGGCTAGCGGGAGGGCCGTTTGAGCAGTTCTTC. Encoded protein: CASSQGLAGGPFEQFF.

The chain links TRBV9 to TRBJ2-1, with 7 bases aligning to TRBD2. Trimming at V came to 4 bases and at J to 8 bases, leaving 15 bases not matched to a gene. The germline V gene has CDR1 SGDLS and CDR2 YYNGEE. The CDR3 is made up of 16 amino acids. CDR3 protein: CASSIRLAGGYDEQFF. The CDR3 DNA follows: TGTGCCAGCAGCATCCGACTAGCTGGAGGATACGATGAGCAGTTCTTC. Full variable domain (outside the CDR3, taken from reference TRBV9 and TRBJ2-1): DSGVTQTPKHLITATGQRVTLRCSPRSGDLSVYWYQQSLDQGLQFLIQYYNGEERAKGNILERFSAQQFPDLHSELNLSSLELGDSALYFCASSIRLAGGYDEQFFGPGTRLTVL.

There are many counts of this clonotype. The V gene is TRBV4-2, the J gene TRBJ2-7, with a weak D call TRBD1 (6 bases). The CDR3 spans 14 residues. Trimming took off 4 bases at V and 4 bases at J, with 14 bases between the two ends. Germline values: CDR1 LGHNA, CDR2 YNFKEQ. Written as DNA, the CDR3 is TGTGCCAGCAGCCTGGAGTGGGGGCGATACGAGCAGTACTTC. This codes for CASSLEWGRYEQYF.

This clonotype has only a few counts. The V gene is TRBV7-6, the J gene TRBJ2-7; D is possibly TRBD2 (6 bases). The CDR3 is 15 amino acids. Germline V CDR1 and CDR2: SGHVS, FNYEAQ. V dropped 1 base and J dropped 2 bases, with 12 bases sitting between them. CDR3 loop: CASSLGGVGPYEQYF. The DNA for the CDR3 is TGTGCCAGCAGCTTAGGGGGGGTAGGCCCCTACGAGCAGTACTTC.

This clonotype was seen only a few times. The chain employs TRBV20-1 and TRBJ2-6; D call uncertain. The germline V gene encodes CDR1 DFQATT and CDR2 SNEGSKA (reference sequence). V was cut by 3 bases and J by 0 bases, with 12 bases left in between. This CDR3 has 16 residues. In DNA form, the CDR3 reads TGCAGTGCTAGTCTTGCTTTGGACTCTGGGGCCAACGTCCTGACTTTC. This translates into CSASLALDSGANVLTF.

This clonotype was recorded at least ten times. V gene TRBV10-3 combines with J gene TRBJ2-7; no clear D gene. The germline V gene encodes CDR1 ENHRY and CDR2 SYGVKD. The CDR3 spans 11 residues. The germline V and J ends were trimmed by 8 bases and 0 bases, with 5 bases remaining between them. The CDR3 coding sequence is TGTGCCATCTCACCCTCCTACGAGCAGTACTTC. Residues: CAISPSYEQYF.

The rearrangement joins TRBV7-2 to TRBJ2-7, with TRBD1 as a possible D gene (5 bases). From germline, CDR1 is SGHTA and CDR2 FQGNSA. This CDR3 is 12 amino acids long. V was shortened by 5 bases and J by 6 bases, with 11 bases between the two germline ends. CDR3 sequence: CASSQDRFEQYF. The CDR3 DNA follows: TGTGCCAGCAGCCAAGACAGATTCGAGCAGTACTTC.

The rearrangement joins TRBV12-3 or TRBV12-4 to TRBJ2-3; 8 bases agree with TRBD1. V dropped 6 bases and J dropped 4; count of bases not matched to a gene: 9. The CDR3 length is 15 residues. Here the CDR3 DNA reads TGTGCCAGCAGAGAGAGGACAGGGCCCCCAGATACGCAGTATTTT. It yields the protein CASRERTGPPDTQYF.

This clonotype was observed at least ten times. V and J are TRBV20-1 and TRBJ2-3, with 10 bases that match TRBD2. The CDR3 covers 16 residues. Trimming at V came to 1 base and at J to 6 bases, leaving 10 bases not matched to a gene. Germline-derived CDR1 and CDR2 are DFQATT and SNEGSKA (reference sequence). The DNA of the CDR3 is TGCAGTGCTAGAGGGACTAGCGGCCAACTACGGGATACGCAGTATTTT. It specifies CSARGTSGQLRDTQYF.

The chain carries TRBV3-1 and TRBJ2-2; D call uncertain. Germline V CDR1 and CDR2: LGHDT, YNNKEL (reference sequence). Between the trimmed V and J ends, which lost 0 bases and 6 bases, there was a span of 11 bases. The CDR3 sequence is 15 residues long. The CDR3: CASSQETRLAGELFF. The CDR3 coding sequence is TGTGCCAGCAGCCAAGAAACACGGCTAGCCGGGGAGCTGTTTTTT.

This clonotype was seen many times. V is TRBV2 and J is TRBJ1-5; D remains unclear. V gave up 4 bases and J gave up 0 bases, with 7 bases separating them. The CDR3 extends over 14 amino acids. In germline, CDR1 is SNHLY, CDR2 FYNNEI. CDR3: CASSARGSNQPQHF. The CDR3 DNA is TGTGCCAGCAGTGCCAGAGGTAGCAATCAGCCCCAGCATTTT.

This clonotype showed up just a few times. A much larger clone lies one base from this, so it may be a read error. The V and J genes are TRBV6-2 or TRBV6-3 and TRBJ2-5; D call uncertain. The germline V gene encodes CDR1 MNHEY and CDR2 SVGEGT. The CDR3 runs to 14 residues. The CDR3 protein is CASSPTMYQDTQYF. Written as DNA, the CDR3 is TGTGCCAGCAGTCCTACGATGTACCAAGACACCCAGTACTTC.

The chain couples TRBV28 to TRBJ2-7; 8 bases line up with TRBD1. The germline V gene encodes CDR1 MDHEN and CDR2 SYDVKM. This CDR3 comprises 15 residues. V lost 5 bases to trimming and J lost 4 bases; unmatched junction nucleotides: 10. The CDR3 loop reads CASSPIENRGYEQYF. Written as DNA, the CDR3 is TGTGCCAGCAGTCCTATAGAAAACAGGGGGTACGAGCAGTACTTC. Looking up the rest from reference TRBV28 and TRBJ2-7 gives the full variable domain: DVKVTQSSRYLVKRTGEKVFLECVQDMDHENMFWYRQDPGLGLRLIYFSYDVKMKEKGDIPEGYSVSREKKERFSLILESASTNQTSMYLCASSPIENRGYEQYFGPGTRLTVT.